These T cell receptor beta chains were read from a single sample in a study of control samples from healthy donors and cancer patients. Sequencing used immunoSEQ multiplex PCR; TCRdb keeps in-frame clones, though not all of them. The data hold about 80,000 clones, with roughly 89% observed a single time. The sequenced sample was blood. Receptor source: a man in his fifties in good health. CDR3s include the opening cysteine and the closing phenylalanine or tryptophan. D genes are given only for firm matches. Not all rows give a size; the values are once, few, many and, for expanded clones, a class.

j_gene | v_gene | d_gene | abundance | CDR3aa | CDR3nt
TRBJ1-2 | TRBV14 | NA | NA | CASSQKDSGGYTF | TGTGCCAGCAGCCAGAAGGATTCGGGTGGCTACACCTTC
TRBJ1-5 | TRBV11-2 | NA | NA | CASSKGFNQPQHF | TGTGCCAGCAGCAAGGGGTTCAATCAGCCCCAGCATTTT
TRBJ2-2 | TRBV5-1 | NA | NA | CASGARPSGENGELFF | TGCGCCAGCGGCGCGAGACCCTCAGGGGAAAACGGGGAGCTGTTTTTT
TRBJ1-5 | TRBV5-6 | NA | NA | CASSLGRGSFAVNQPQHF | TGTGCCAGCAGCTTGGGTCGGGGAAGTTTCGCGGTCAATCAGCCCCAGCATTTT
TRBJ2-5 | TRBV7-2 | NA | NA | CASSLVPSAIQETQYF | TGTGCCAGCAGCTTGGTGCCTAGCGCGATCCAAGAGACCCAGTACTTC
TRBJ1-1 | TRBV30 | TRBD1 | NA | CAWSGDRQNTEAFF | TGTGCCTGGAGTGGGGACAGACAGAACACTGAAGCTTTCTTT
TRBJ2-7 | TRBV5-1 | TRBD1 | NA | CASSPGTALRNYDYEQYF | TGCGCCAGCAGCCCCGGGACAGCGCTTAGAAATTATGATTACGAGCAGTACTTC
TRBJ1-6 | TRBV19 | TRBD1 | NA | CASSSDRGSDSPLHF | TGTGCCAGTAGTAGTGACAGGGGTTCGGATTCACCCCTCCACTTT
TRBJ2-3 | TRBV2 | NA | many | CASSDSGSSTDTQYF | TGTGCCAGCAGTGATTCGGGATCTAGCACAGATACGCAGTATTTT
TRBJ2-7 | TRBV2 | TRBD1 | NA | CASRGQGYEQYF | TGTGCCAGCAGGGGACAGGGCTACGAGCAGTACTTC
TRBJ2-5 | TRBV6-5 | NA | once | CASTGGSQETQYF | TGTGCCAGCACTGGGGGCTCTCAAGAGACCCAGTACTTC
TRBJ1-1 | TRBV9 | NA | NA | CASSVLGYTEAFF | TGTGCCAGCAGCGTTCTGGGATACACTGAAGCTTTCTTT
TRBJ1-3 | TRBV3-1/TRBV3-2 | NA | NA | CASSQGQGRTGNTIYF | TGTGCCAGCAGCCAAGGGCAGGGACGGACTGGAAACACCATATATTTT
TRBJ1-2 | TRBV19 | TRBD1 | NA | CASSIPPTGGHGYTF | TGTGCCAGTAGTATTCCTCCGACAGGGGGACATGGCTACACCTTC
TRBJ1-1 | TRBV5-1 | NA | NA | CATQTGLNTEAFF | TGCGCCACCCAGACAGGACTGAACACTGAAGCTTTCTTT
TRBJ1-1 | TRBV12-3/TRBV12-4 | NA | NA | CATRSGALEAFF | TGTGCCACTCGGTCGGGGGCCCTTGAAGCTTTCTTT
TRBJ2-7 | TRBV9 | TRBD1 | NA | CASSRGQNSYEQYF | TGTGCCAGCAGCCGGGGACAGAATTCCTACGAGCAGTACTTC
TRBJ2-7 | TRBV19 | NA | NA | CASSLRPSIYEQYF | TGTGCCAGTAGCCTTAGACCGTCTATCTACGAGCAGTACTTC
TRBJ1-3 | TRBV14 | NA | NA | CATSRGAGNTIYF | TGTGCCACCAGCAGGGGTGCAGGAAACACCATATATTTT
TRBJ2-3 | TRBV11-3 | TRBD2 | NA | CASSLVSGGPDTQYF | TGTGCCAGCAGCTTAGTTAGCGGGGGTCCAGATACGCAGTATTTT
TRBJ1-6 | TRBV14 | NA | once | CASSQGLYNSPLHF | TGTGCCAGCAGCCAAGGGTTGTATAATTCACCCCTCCACTTT
TRBJ1-2 | TRBV4-2 | TRBD1 | NA | CASSQEGTGGYGYTF | TGTGCCAGCAGCCAAGAAGGGACAGGCGGTTATGGCTACACCTTC
TRBJ2-1 | TRBV10-1 | NA | once | CASSESRAVPYNEQFF | TGCGCCAGCAGTGAAAGCCGGGCCGTACCCTACAATGAGCAGTTCTTC
TRBJ2-1 | TRBV18 | TRBD2 | once | CASSPFRGGAQNEQFF | TGTGCCAGCTCACCCTTCCGGGGGGGGGCGCAGAATGAGCAGTTCTTC
TRBJ2-7 | TRBV3-1/TRBV3-2 | TRBD2 | NA | CASSPARGGSPEQYF | TGTGCCAGCAGTCCTGCCCGCGGGGGGAGCCCCGAGCAGTACTTC
TRBJ2-1 | TRBV29-1 | NA | NA | CSVGGASYNEQFF | TGCAGCGTTGGCGGGGCCTCCTACAATGAGCAGTTCTTC
TRBJ1-2 | TRBV2 | TRBD1 | once | CASSTGTGYGYTF | TGTGCCAGCAGCACCGGGACAGGTTATGGCTACACCTTC
TRBJ1-3 | TRBV6-6 | NA | few | CASSYSPGSSGNTIYF | TGTGCCAGCAGTTATAGTCCAGGGAGCTCTGGAAACACCATATATTTT
TRBJ1-2 | TRBV19 | TRBD1 | NA | CASSDGGDRDYGYTF | TGTGCCAGTAGCGACGGGGGGGACAGAGACTATGGCTACACCTTC
TRBJ2-3 | TRBV6-1 | NA | NA | CASSEGDTQYF | TGTGCCAGCAGTGAGGGGGATACGCAGTATTTT
TRBJ1-6 | TRBV30 | NA | NA | CAWSGLGHYNSPLHF | TGTGCCTGGAGTGGCTTGGGACATTATAATTCACCCCTCCACTTT
TRBJ2-1 | TRBV7-8 | TRBD1 | NA | CASSEWETGEFF | TGTGCCAGCAGCGAGTGGGAGACAGGGGAGTTCTTC
TRBJ1-1 | TRBV7-9 | NA | once | CASSETVSEAFF | TGTGCCAGCAGCGAGACTGTGTCTGAAGCTTTCTTT
TRBJ1-5 | TRBV7-8 | NA | NA | CASSPISRDQPQHF | TGTGCCAGCAGCCCGATATCCCGGGATCAGCCCCAGCATTTT
TRBJ1-2 | TRBV19 | TRBD1 | once | CASRDRGYGYTF | TGTGCCAGTAGGGACAGGGGGTATGGCTACACCTTC
TRBJ2-2 | TRBV19 | NA | once | CASSTPLWRENTGELFF | TGTGCCAGTAGTACCCCTCTTTGGAGGGAGAACACCGGGGAGCTGTTTTTT
TRBJ2-7 | TRBV10-3 | NA | NA | CAISESRDGVTYEQYF | TGTGCCATCAGTGAGTCCCGGGACGGAGTTACCTACGAGCAGTACTTC
TRBJ1-1 | TRBV18 | NA | NA | CASSSALNTEAFF | TGTGCCAGCTCATCGGCTCTGAACACTGAAGCTTTCTTT
TRBJ2-3 | TRBV2 | NA | NA | CASSERGRDTQYF | TGTGCCAGCAGTGAGCGGGGAAGGGATACGCAGTATTTT
TRBJ1-3 | TRBV29-1 | NA | NA | CSVERAAIGNTIYF | TGCAGCGTTGAAAGGGCAGCTATCGGAAACACCATATATTTT
TRBJ1-1 | TRBV12-3/TRBV12-4 | NA | NA | CASSFAENTEAFF | TGTGCCAGCAGTTTTGCAGAGAACACTGAAGCTTTCTTT
TRBJ2-7 | TRBV29-1 | NA | NA | CSVPHGKGYEQYF | TGCAGCGTCCCTCACGGAAAAGGCTACGAGCAGTACTTC
TRBJ2-1 | TRBV5-1 | TRBD2 | few | CASSLAGLAGTSYNEQFF | TGCGCCAGCAGCTTGGCTGGCCTAGCGGGGACCTCCTACAATGAGCAGTTCTTC
TRBJ2-7 | TRBV7-9 | NA | NA | CASSHGPFYEQYF | TGTGCCAGCAGCCACGGGCCTTTCTACGAGCAGTACTTC
TRBJ2-2 | TRBV4-1 | NA | once | CASSQDESSWGELFF | TGCGCCAGCAGCCAAGATGAAAGTTCTTGGGGGGAGCTGTTTTTT
TRBJ2-5 | TRBV5-1 | NA | NA | CASSLYSKETQYF | TGCGCCAGCAGCTTGTACTCGAAAGAGACCCAGTACTTC
TRBJ1-6 | TRBV10-3 | TRBD1 | NA | CAISEAGTGADSPLHF | TGTGCCATCAGTGAGGCCGGGACAGGGGCCGATTCACCCCTCCACTTT
TRBJ1-3 | TRBV4-2 | TRBD1 | NA | CASSQVGTGEGNTIYF | TGTGCCAGCAGCCAAGTTGGCACAGGGGAAGGAAACACCATATATTTT
TRBJ1-3 | TRBV27 | NA | few | CASAFPGSGNTIYF | TGTGCCAGCGCTTTCCCGGGCTCTGGAAACACCATATATTTT
TRBJ1-2 | TRBV2 | NA | NA | CASSENPYGYTF | TGTGCCAGCAGTGAAAATCCTTATGGCTACACCTTC
TRBJ1-2 | TRBV9 | NA | NA | CASSGGNRSYTF | TGTGCCAGCAGCGGTGGAAACAGGAGCTACACCTTC
TRBJ1-2 | TRBV29-1 | TRBD1 | NA | CSVAMGQNYGYTF | TGCAGCGTTGCCATGGGACAGAACTATGGCTACACCTTC
TRBJ1-2 | TRBV21-1 | NA | few | CASRATGGYGYTF | TGTGCCAGCAGGGCCACGGGGGGTTACGGCTACACCTTC
TRBJ1-1 | TRBV5-1 | NA | once | CASSLEGVTEAFF | TGCGCCAGCAGCTTGGAAGGCGTCACTGAAGCTTTCTTT
TRBJ2-7 | TRBV6-2/TRBV6-3 | NA | NA | CASSRGYEQYF | TGTGCCAGCAGCCGAGGCTACGAGCAGTACTTC
TRBJ1-1 | TRBV12-3/TRBV12-4 | NA | NA | CASSLVPGKESFF | TGTGCCAGCAGTTTGGTTCCAGGGAAGGAGTCTTTCTTT
TRBJ1-5 | TRBV6-5 | NA | once | CASRLGQGNQPQHF | TGTGCCAGCAGACTCGGCCAGGGAAATCAGCCCCAGCATTTT
TRBJ2-5 | TRBV7-9 | TRBD1 | NA | CASSRLLGDRGRETQYF | TGTGCCAGCAGCCGCCTGTTAGGGGACAGGGGGCGGGAGACCCAGTACTTC
TRBJ2-7 | TRBV13 | NA | NA | CASSLGGLSSYEQYF | TGTGCCAGCAGCTTGGGGGGGCTAAGCTCCTACGAGCAGTACTTC
TRBJ2-7 | TRBV5-1 | NA | NA | CASSLAGGHMGEQYF | TGCGCCAGCAGCTTGGCCGGGGGGCATATGGGCGAGCAGTACTTC